Sequencing of this TCR beta chain was carried out in a study of identical twins. J lost 5 bases, V lost 1 base, and 11 bases had no gene match. This CDR3 has 17 amino acids. CDR1 SGHAT and CDR2 FQNNGV come from the germline V gene. In the case of this clonotype: What it recognizes is unknown.

Study-wide results and caveats: The study reached conclusions through statistical analysis that was cross-sectional, not following the same donors. Modeled out-of-frame TCR alpha sharing in monozygotic twins fell below observed levels. Whereas memory repertoires showed no such difference, abundant cord blood beta clonotypes carried fewer insertions.

MiXCR was run by TCRdb on the 5' RACE reads, yielding one entry per CDR3 protein. The sample contains 1,800,000 or so distinct CDR3 sequences, about 30% of which appear only once. The source material was cord blood. This sequence originates from a newborn girl in good health. The chain employs TRBV11-2 and TRBJ2-7; 10 nucleotides line up with TRBD2. The CDR3 sequence is CASSLGGIAGGLNEQYF. The CDR3 nucleotides read TGTGCCAGCAGCTTAGGAGGGATAGCGGGAGGTTTGAACGAGCAGTACTTC.